Sequencing of this TCR beta chain was carried out in a study of T cell responses to AZD1222 COVID-19 vaccine. Study-level points and caveats: Donors skewed white British and female; clonal diversity was possibly underestimated.

Remarks on this clone: Its target is unknown.

Clones were read by immunoSEQ multiplex PCR, and TCRdb kept only the in-frame ones, dropping some. Seen here are tens of thousands of clones, around 80% observed once, and the top ten hold more than 12%. V dropped 0 bases and J dropped 2; count of bases not matched to a gene: 5. The germline V gene has CDR1 SGHNT and CDR2 YYREEE (reference sequence). This CDR3 is 15 amino acids long. The chain has TRBV5-4 and TRBJ2-7, with TRBD2 matching 7 bases. The source material was peripheral blood, sampled 28 days after the second AZD1222 dose. The clonotype was recovered from an adult who received the AZD1222 COVID-19 vaccine. The CDR3 DNA sequence: TGTGCCAGCAGCTTGGGGCGGGAGTTAGCCTACGAGCAGTACTTC. Translated, it gives CASSLGRELAYEQYF.